The 19 T cell receptor beta chains in this list originate from one sample, sequenced in a study of blood T cells in healthy people across ages. Through a sample-barcoded 5' primer and a J-beta primer mix, a second PCR was run for roughly 7 to 11 cycles. TCRdb passed the 5' RACE reads through MiXCR, listing each CDR3 protein once. The sample carries fewer than 700,000 distinct CDR3 sequences, around 50% recorded once. Sequenced material: blood. Receptors were obtained from a man aged 80 or over in good health.

This chain links TRBV6-6 with TRBJ2-5, with D possibly being TRBD1 (6 bases). Between the trimmed V and J ends, which lost 2 bases and 0 bases, there was a span of 10 bases. The germline CDR1 and CDR2 sequences are MNHNY and SVGAGI (reference sequence). There are 15 residues in the CDR3. The CDR3 spells CASSYGRDNQETQYF. The CDR3 nucleotides are TGTGCCAGCAGTTACGGTCGGGACAACCAAGAGACCCAGTACTTC.

This clonotype showed up just a few times. This chain joins TRBV20-1 and TRBJ2-5; D could derive from TRBD1 or TRBD2 (5 bases each). Germline V gives CDR1 DFQATT, CDR2 SNEGSKA (reference sequence). The CDR3 totals 15 residues. With 2 bases removed from V and 3 bases from J, the gap between germline ends came to 16 bases. The CDR3 DNA follows: TGCAGTGCTAGACCCTCCCCCGGGACGGAAGAGACCCAGTACTTC. It encodes CSARPSPGTEETQYF.

This clonotype was recorded many times. The chain employs TRBV6-5 and TRBJ2-4; D is perhaps TRBD1 (6 bases). The germline CDR1 and CDR2 sequences are MNHEY and SVGAGI. CDR3 length: 15 residues. V was trimmed by 5 bases and J by 0 bases, leaving 11 bases between them. This CDR3 is CASSTRTVAKNIQYF. CDR3 in DNA: TGTGCCAGCAGTACCCGGACAGTAGCCAAAAACATTCAGTACTTC.

V usage is TRBV20-1 and J usage is TRBJ1-1; TRBD1 is a possible D gene (5 bases). This CDR3 is 15 amino acids long. V dropped 4 bases and J dropped 1 base, with 16 bases sitting between them. CDR1 DFQATT and CDR2 SNEGSKA come from the germline V gene (reference sequence). The CDR3 region is CSAKPSRGANTEAFF. The CDR3 coding sequence is TGCAGTGCTAAACCTTCTCGGGGCGCGAACACTGAAGCTTTCTTT.

This chain joins TRBV20-1 and TRBJ2-7; D may be TRBD1 (6 bases). V lost 7 bases, J lost 1 base, and 17 bases lay in between. The CDR3 runs to 14 residues. Germline V CDR1 and CDR2: DFQATT, SNEGSKA (reference sequence). CDR3 sequence: CSGFPRTASYEQYF. As DNA, the CDR3 is TGCAGTGGCTTCCCACGGACAGCGTCCTACGAGCAGTACTTC.

The CDR3 spells CASSVQANTGELFF. CDR3 in DNA: TGTGCCAGCAGCGTCCAGGCGAACACCGGGGAGCTGTTTTTT. The V call is TRBV7-3, the J call TRBJ2-2; D is unclear. The CDR3 covers 14 residues. The germline V gene has CDR1 SGHTA and CDR2 FQGTGA. Trimming took 5 bases from V and 0 from J, leaving 7 bases between them.

The chain links TRBV5-1 to TRBJ2-1; 8 bases are a match to TRBD1. With the DNA end fitting TRBJ2-7 better, the J assignment may be wrong. CDR1 is SGHRS and CDR2 is YFSETQ in the germline V gene. This CDR3 comprises 16 residues. DNA of the CDR3: TGCGCCAGCAGTACGGTCAGGGGGCTTTCCTACAATGAGCAGTACTTC. Its protein is CASSTVRGLSYNEQYF.

This clonotype came up a few times. This chain connects TRBV5-4 to TRBJ2-3, with unresolved D. The V end lost 1 base, the J end lost 2 bases, and 11 bases lay between the germline ends. CDR3 length equals 15 residues. From germline, CDR1 is SGHNT and CDR2 YYREEE (reference sequence). This chain's CDR3 is CASSLYSVITDTQYF. CDR3 coding DNA: TGTGCCAGCAGCTTGTACTCAGTCATCACAGATACGCAGTATTTT. The full variable domain, in which reference TRBV5-4 and TRBJ2-3 provide the parts outside the CDR3, is ETGVTQSPTHLIKTRGQQVTLRCSSQSGHNTVSWYQQALGQGPQFIFQYYREEENGRGNFPPRFSGLQFPNYSSELNVNALELDDSALYLCASSLYSVITDTQYFGPGTRLTVL.

The CDR3 DNA sequence: TGTGCCAGCAGCTTTCGGCAGGAGGGCGAGCAGTACTTC. This gives the protein CASSFRQEGEQYF. The genes are TRBV7-2 and TRBJ2-7, with a possible D match to TRBD2 (6 bases). The germline V gene has CDR1 SGHTA and CDR2 FQGNSA. CDR3 length: 13 amino acids. V lost 3 bases to trimming and J lost 6 bases, with 12 bases between them.

The V gene is TRBV3-1, the J gene TRBJ2-7; perhaps D is TRBD1 or TRBD2 (6 bases each). With 1 base removed from V and 5 bases from J, the gap between germline ends came to 15 bases. The CDR3 runs 15 residues. Germline V CDR1 and CDR2: LGHDT, YNNKEL (reference sequence). DNA for the CDR3: TGTGCCAGCAGCCAAGGCGTCCTGGGGGGCCACGAGCAGTACTTC. Residues: CASSQGVLGGHEQYF.

This clonotype was counted only a few times. The V call is TRBV7-2, the J call TRBJ1-2; 9 nucleotides agree with TRBD1. The CDR3 is 17 amino acids. The germline V gene has CDR1 SGHTA and CDR2 FQGNSA. V trimming: 4 bases; J trimming: 7 bases; junction bases outside the gene matches: 16. CDR3 region: CASSSGTGMSVRFGYTF. The DNA for the CDR3 is TGTGCCAGCAGCTCTGGGACAGGGATGAGTGTACGGTTTGGCTACACCTTC.

Concerning this clonotype: One base away lies a much larger clone, so this may be a sequencing read error. The V gene is TRBV12-3 or TRBV12-4, the J gene TRBJ2-4; D is unresolved. The J call may be wrong; the DNA end is better matched by TRBJ2-7. There are 12 residues in the CDR3. CDR3 nucleotides: TGTGCCAGCGGTCAAGGACCCTACGAGCAGTACTTC. Translating it yields CASGQGPYEQYF.

This clonotype turned up a few times. This rearrangement joins TRBV5-1 to TRBJ2-7; TRBD1 matches 7 bases. V lost 0 bases to trimming and J lost 5 bases; unmatched junction nucleotides: 8. The CDR3 runs 15 residues. Per germline, CDR1 SGHRS and CDR2 YFSETQ. The CDR3 is CASSLVGGNFDEQYF. In DNA, the CDR3 is TGCGCCAGCAGCTTGGTAGGGGGCAATTTCGACGAGCAGTACTTC. The variable domain in full, with the rest retrieved from reference TRBV5-1 and TRBJ2-7, is KAGVTQTPRYLIKTRGQQVTLSCSPISGHRSVSWYQQTPGQGLQFLFEYFSETQRNKGNFPGRFSGRQFSNSRSEMNVSTLELGDSALYLCASSLVGGNFDEQYFGPGTRLTVT.

V is TRBV7-2 and J is TRBJ2-7; 8 bases are a match to TRBD1. The assigned J gene may be wrong: the sequence end matches TRBJ2-5 better. CDR3 length: 15 residues. The germline V gene encodes CDR1 SGHTA and CDR2 FQGNSA. CDR3 in amino acids: CASSLNRGYQETQYF. CDR3 coding DNA: TGTGCCAGCAGCTTAAACAGGGGGTATCAAGAGACCCAGTACTTC.

The CDR3 loop reads CASSFDPLRTNEKLFF. DNA of the CDR3: TGCGCCAGCAGCTTTGACCCGCTGCGGACTAATGAAAAACTGTTTTTT. The chain combines TRBV5-1 with TRBJ1-4; unclear D gene. The V end lost 2 bases, the J end lost 2 bases, and 13 bases lay between the germline ends. CDR3 length equals 16 residues. Germline V gene data show CDR1 as SGHRS and CDR2 as YFSETQ.

The gene calls are TRBV7-9 and TRBJ1-4, with 9 bases lining up with TRBD1. This CDR3 region has 15 residues. Germline V gives CDR1 SEHNR, CDR2 FQNEAQ (reference sequence). Losses at the gene ends were 3 bases for V and 8 bases for J; bases not matched to a gene: 7. The CDR3 reads CASSLTTGGYEKLFF. For the CDR3, the DNA is TGTGCCAGCAGCTTGACTACAGGGGGCTACGAAAAACTGTTTTTT.

V gene TRBV5-1 combines with J gene TRBJ2-7; D is possibly TRBD2 (6 bases). With 5 bases removed from V and 3 bases from J, the gap between germline ends came to 12 bases. The CDR3 sequence is 13 residues long. The V gene's germline CDR1 is SGHRS and CDR2 YFSETQ. CDR3 DNA: TGCGCCAGCAGTATCGGGAGTAACTACGAGCAGTACTTC. It encodes CASSIGSNYEQYF.

There are a few counts of this clonotype. The J gene is TRBJ2-5, the V gene TRBV24-1; D gene unclear. This CDR3 has 13 amino acids. The germline V and J ends were trimmed by 3 bases and 2 bases, with 6 bases remaining between them. Germline CDR1 is KGHDR and CDR2 is SFDVKD. The CDR3 reads CATSDPSQETQYF. The CDR3, as DNA: TGTGCCACCAGTGATCCTTCTCAAGAGACCCAGTACTTC.

This clonotype was seen only a few times. The rearrangement uses TRBV28 and TRBJ2-1, with 7 bases fitting TRBD2. The length of the CDR3 is 14 residues. Germline values: CDR1 MDHEN, CDR2 SYDVKM. The V and J ends lost 2 bases and 6 bases, in that order; junction bases with no gene match: 4. CDR3 in DNA: TGTGCCAGCAGTTTAGGCAGGGAGGGCAATGAGCAGTTCTTC. Its protein product is CASSLGREGNEQFF.